The clone carrying this T cell receptor (beta chain) was seen repeatedly, ten times or more. This sample is drawn from a study of T cell repertoires in cytomegalovirus infection. From the reads, TCRdb called clonotypes with MiXCR, one entry per CDR3 protein. The sample records about 300,000 distinct CDR3 sequences, about a tenth being singletons. Source material: PBMCs. This receptor was identified in a human donor in good health (CMV status not recorded). Some clones in this sample may be carry-over from other donors' samples.

CDR3 sequence (DNA): TGTGCCAGCAGTGACTCGAAGCCAGCTAGCGGGGGGGAGCTAGCCAAAAACATTCAGTACTTC. Translated, it gives CASSDSKPASGGELAKNIQYF. The chain couples TRBV6-4 to TRBJ2-4; 12 nucleotides match TRBD2. Germline V gives CDR1 MRHNA, CDR2 SNTAGT. The trim removed 0 bases at V and 0 bases at J, leaving 12 bases unmatched. The length of the CDR3 is 21 residues.